This entry lists 9 T cell receptor beta chains sequenced from one sample in a study of cytomegalovirus exposure and HLA in healthy donors. TCRdb keeps only in-frame clones here, not all; method: immunoSEQ multiplex PCR. The table records more than 110,000 clones, approximately 85% of them present only once. The sequencing sample was made of PBMCs. These receptors were taken from a woman in her twenties or thirties in good health and CMV-seronegative.

This clone has more than one count but fewer than ten. The chain joins TRBV6-5 to TRBJ1-2, with TRBD1 identical over 8 bases. With 7 bases clipped from V and 8 bases from J, the junction kept 6 bases outside the gene matches. From germline, CDR1 is MNHEY and CDR2 SVGAGI. The CDR3 has 12 residues. The CDR3 DNA follows: TGTGCCAGCATAGGGACAGGCCGGGGCTACACCTTC. Its translation is CASIGTGRGYTF.

This chain links TRBV6-6 with TRBJ1-1; 10 bases align to TRBD1. Germline loops: CDR1 MNHNY, CDR2 SVGAGI (reference sequence). The CDR3 sequence is 15 residues long. V lost 0 bases, J lost 5 bases, and 3 bases stayed unmatched. For the CDR3, the DNA is TGTGCCAGCAGTTACTCGCCGGGACAGGGGACTGAAGCTTTCTTT. Amino acid sequence: CASSYSPGQGTEAFF.

This rearrangement joins TRBV6-1 to TRBJ1-2; unclear D gene. Trimming pared 2 bases from V and 5 bases from J, leaving 6 bases between. The CDR3 runs 12 residues. Germline V CDR1 and CDR2: MNHNS, SASEGT. The CDR3 loop is CASSENRYGYTF. The CDR3, as DNA: TGTGCCAGCAGTGAAAACCGGTATGGCTACACCTTC.

This chain uses TRBV29-1 with TRBJ1-2; TRBD1 might be the D (6 bases). This CDR3 is built from 12 residues. Trimming left V 6 bases short and J 0 bases short, with 8 bases between. Germline loops: CDR1 SQVTM, CDR2 ANQGSEA. CDR3 in DNA: TGCAGCGTGGGGGCGTCTAACTATGGCTACACCTTC. This codes for CSVGASNYGYTF.

The rearrangement uses TRBV19 and TRBJ1-2, with no clear D. In germline, CDR1 is LNHDA, CDR2 SQIVND (reference sequence). CDR3 length: 13 amino acids. Deletions cut 3 bases from V and 10 bases from J, with 15 bases between. The CDR3 loop is CASSMYPTGDYTF. DNA for the CDR3: TGTGCCAGTAGTATGTACCCAACTGGTGACTACACCTTC.

This clone showed up just once. The genes are TRBV19 and TRBJ1-6; 8 bases map to TRBD1. Germline-derived CDR1 and CDR2 are LNHDA and SQIVND (reference sequence). The CDR3 loop spans 15 amino acids. V shed 5 bases and J 7 bases; nucleotides not matched to a gene: 7. CDR3 protein: CASSSPGQVNSPLHF. The CDR3, as DNA: TGTGCCAGTAGTTCCCCGGGACAGGTCAATTCACCCCTCCACTTT.

The J gene is TRBJ1-2, the V gene TRBV6-5; weak D call: TRBD1 (5 bases). The CDR3 runs 14 residues. The germline V and J ends were trimmed by 2 bases and 3 bases, with 10 bases remaining between them. Germline CDR1 is MNHEY and CDR2 is SVGAGI. The CDR3 nucleotides are TGTGCCAGCAGTTACACGACAGAGGACTATGGCTACACCTTC. It is translated as CASSYTTEDYGYTF.

This rearrangement joins TRBV27 to TRBJ2-7; 8 bases are a match to TRBD1. The CDR3 loop spans 13 amino acids. Germline V CDR1 and CDR2: MNHEY, SMNVEV (reference sequence). The junction had 6 bases not matched to a gene; V was cut back by 6 bases and J by 5 bases. CDR3 coding DNA: TGTGCCAGCAGCCGACAGGGGACCAACGAGCAGTACTTC. Amino acid sequence: CASSRQGTNEQYF.

This chain links TRBV2 with TRBJ2-2, with D tentatively TRBD2 (6 bases). The CDR3 spans 13 residues. Germline V lookup: CDR1 SNHLY, CDR2 FYNNEI. Trimming took 6 bases from V and 2 from J, leaving 7 bases between them. Here the CDR3 reads CASRGTNTGELFF. CDR3 in DNA: TGTGCCAGCAGAGGGACTAACACCGGGGAGCTGTTTTTT.